The entry that follows covers one T cell receptor (beta chain) sequence. The target antigen is unknown. V was trimmed by 4 bases and J by 0 bases, leaving 17 bases between them. Germline values: CDR1 LGHNA, CDR2 YNFKEQ. This CDR3 is built from 17 residues. 60 Vbeta and 13 Jbeta primers were used in PCR. The repertoire was sequenced with immunoSEQ multiplex PCR; TCRdb's copy has only in-frame clones and lacks some. The table has about 200,000 clones, around 80% seen once. This entry belongs to a study of cytomegalovirus exposure and HLA in healthy donors. Whole-study context: HLA-typed donors contributed some 77 million unique TCRs, which were held in an early data release. Study conclusions and caveats: Investigators reported under 200 TCR beta chains as tied to cytomegalovirus. A later analysis linked fewer than 20,000 TCR beta sequences to HLA alleles at 0.05 false discovery rate. Reported performance of the classifier showed diagnosis of cytomegalovirus status with high specificity and sensitivity.

The origin of this receptor is a man aged 50-60 years in good health and CMV-seronegative. The sequencing sample was made of PBMCs. The V and J genes are TRBV4-2 and TRBJ2-3; the D gene is possibly TRBD2 (5 bases). The CDR3, as DNA: TGTGCCAGCAGCCGGGGTGGTAGCGAAACTAGCACAGATACGCAGTATTTT. It is translated as CASSRGGSETSTDTQYF.